This TCR beta chain was captured by sequencing in a study of blood T cell repertoires in COVID-19. Study context: Specimens from acute and convalescent COVID-19 originated in the United States, Italy and Spain. PBMCs, B-cell-depleted T cells, or T cells were the source of the cDNA or gDNA that made up the material.

Original handling: Using reference gene primer amplification, nucleated cell counts were estimated. Generated by immunoSEQ multiplex PCR, the TCRdb table keeps only in-frame clones and is missing some. V and J calls and clone size come straight from that table; D and trimming were deduced from the DNA. The top ten hold 20% of the sample, which has about 220,000 clones, around four fifths seen once. The germline gives CDR1 SGHVS, CDR2 FNYEAQ. CDR3 length: 14 residues. V was clipped by 5 bases and J by 8 bases, with 15 bases between them. The genes are TRBV7-6 and TRBJ1-4; D is unresolved. This TCR derives from a young man with active or convalescent COVID-19. The sequenced sample consisted of peripheral blood. Here the CDR3 DNA reads TGTGCCAGCAGCCCCGGGGTCTCCAACGAAAAACTGTTTTTT. Protein: CASSPGVSNEKLFF. The full variable domain, completed using reference TRBV7-6 and TRBJ1-4, is GAGVSQSPRYKVTKRGQDVALRCDPISGHVSLYWYRQALGQGPEFLTYFNYEAQQDKSGLPNDRFSAERPEGSISTLTIQRTEQRDSAMYRCASSPGVSNEKLFFGSGTQLSVL.